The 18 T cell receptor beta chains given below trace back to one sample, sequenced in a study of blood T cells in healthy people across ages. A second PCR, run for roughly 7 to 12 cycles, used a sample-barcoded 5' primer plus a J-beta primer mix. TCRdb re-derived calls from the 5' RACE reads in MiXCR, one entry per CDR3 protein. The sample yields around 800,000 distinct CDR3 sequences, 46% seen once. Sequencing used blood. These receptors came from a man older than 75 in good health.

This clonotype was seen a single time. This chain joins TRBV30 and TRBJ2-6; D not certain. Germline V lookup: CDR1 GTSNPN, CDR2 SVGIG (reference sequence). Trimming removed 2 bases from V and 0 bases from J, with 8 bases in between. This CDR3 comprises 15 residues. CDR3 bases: TGTGCCTGGAGTTTAGGTAGCTCTGGGGCCAACGTCCTGACTTTC. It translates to CAWSLGSSGANVLTF.

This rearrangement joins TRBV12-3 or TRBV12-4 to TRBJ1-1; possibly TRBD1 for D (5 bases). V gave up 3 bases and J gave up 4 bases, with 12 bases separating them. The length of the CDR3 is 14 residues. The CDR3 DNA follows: TGTGCCAGCAGTTTGGGGGGGGTCGGCACTGAAGCTTTCTTT. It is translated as CASSLGGVGTEAFF.

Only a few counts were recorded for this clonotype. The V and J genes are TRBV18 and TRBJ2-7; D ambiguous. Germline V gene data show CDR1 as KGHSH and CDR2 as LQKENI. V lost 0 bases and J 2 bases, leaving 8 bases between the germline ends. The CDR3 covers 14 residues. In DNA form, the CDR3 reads TGTGCCAGCTCACCACCGGAACAGCCCTACGAGCAGTACTTC. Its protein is CASSPPEQPYEQYF.

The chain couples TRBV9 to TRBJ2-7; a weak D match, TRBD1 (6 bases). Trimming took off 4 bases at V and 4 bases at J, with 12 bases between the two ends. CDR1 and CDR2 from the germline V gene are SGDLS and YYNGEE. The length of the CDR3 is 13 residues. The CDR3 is CASSRQDQYEQYF. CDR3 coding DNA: TGTGCCAGCAGCCGACAGGATCAATACGAGCAGTACTTC. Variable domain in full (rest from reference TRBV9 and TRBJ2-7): DSGVTQTPKHLITATGQRVTLRCSPRSGDLSVYWYQQSLDQGLQFLIQYYNGEERAKGNILERFSAQQFPDLHSELNLSSLELGDSALYFCASSRQDQYEQYFGPGTRLTVT.

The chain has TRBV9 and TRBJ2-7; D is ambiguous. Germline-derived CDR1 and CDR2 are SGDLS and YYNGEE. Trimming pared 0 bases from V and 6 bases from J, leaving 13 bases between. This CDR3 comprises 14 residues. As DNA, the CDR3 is TGTGCCAGCAGCGTAGATTCGTACAGACGCGAGCAGTACTTC. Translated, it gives CASSVDSYRREQYF.

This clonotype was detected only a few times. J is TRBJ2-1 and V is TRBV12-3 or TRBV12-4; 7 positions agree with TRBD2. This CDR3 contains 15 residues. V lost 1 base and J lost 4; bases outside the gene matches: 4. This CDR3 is CASSLGGGLYNEQFF. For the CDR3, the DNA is TGTGCCAGCAGTTTAGGCGGGGGATTATACAATGAGCAGTTCTTC.

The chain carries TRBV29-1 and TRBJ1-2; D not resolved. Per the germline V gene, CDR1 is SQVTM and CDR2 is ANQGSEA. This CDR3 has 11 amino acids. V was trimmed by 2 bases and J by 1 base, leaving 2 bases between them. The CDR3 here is CSVEFNYGYTF. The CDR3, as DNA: TGCAGCGTTGAATTTAACTATGGCTACACCTTC. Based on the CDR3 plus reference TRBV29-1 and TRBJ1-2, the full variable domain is SAVISQKPSRDICQRGTSLTIQCQVDSQVTMMFWYRQQPGQSLTLIATANQGSEATYESGFVIDKFPISRPNLTFSTLTVSNMSPEDSSIYLCSVEFNYGYTFGSGTRLTVV.

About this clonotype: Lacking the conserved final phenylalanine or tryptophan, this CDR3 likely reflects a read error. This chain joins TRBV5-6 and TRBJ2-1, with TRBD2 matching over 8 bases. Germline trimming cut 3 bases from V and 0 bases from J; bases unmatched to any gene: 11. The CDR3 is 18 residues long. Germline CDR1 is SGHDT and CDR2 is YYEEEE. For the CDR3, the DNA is TGTGCCAGCAGCTCTCCTCGCCAACTAGCGGACTCCTACAATGAGCAGTTCTTG. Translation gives CASSSPRQLADSYNEQFL.

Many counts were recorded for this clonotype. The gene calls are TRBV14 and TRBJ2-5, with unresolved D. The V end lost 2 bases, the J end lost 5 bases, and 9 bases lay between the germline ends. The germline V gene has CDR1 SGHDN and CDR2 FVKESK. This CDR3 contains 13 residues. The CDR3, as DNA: TGTGCCAGCAGCCAAAGAGCCCGTGAGACCCAGTACTTC. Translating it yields CASSQRARETQYF.

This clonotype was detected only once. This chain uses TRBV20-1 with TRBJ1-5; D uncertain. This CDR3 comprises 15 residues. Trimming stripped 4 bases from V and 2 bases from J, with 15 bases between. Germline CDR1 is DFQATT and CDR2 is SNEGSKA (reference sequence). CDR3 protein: CSAINTGNGNQPQHF. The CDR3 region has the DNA TGCAGTGCTATAAACACCGGGAATGGCAATCAGCCCCAGCATTTT.

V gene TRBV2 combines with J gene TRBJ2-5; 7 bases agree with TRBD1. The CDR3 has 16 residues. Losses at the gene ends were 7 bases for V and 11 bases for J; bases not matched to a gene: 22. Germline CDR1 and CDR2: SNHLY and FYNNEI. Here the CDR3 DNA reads TGTGCCAGCAAGTTAAGACAGGGCGCTCCGAAAAATGAGCAGTACTTC. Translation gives CASKLRQGAPKNEQYF. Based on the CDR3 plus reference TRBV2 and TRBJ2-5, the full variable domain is EPEVTQTPSHQVTQMGQEVILRCVPISNHLYFYWYRQILGQKVEFLVSFYNNEISEKSEIFDDQFSVERPDGSNFTLKIRSTKLEDSAMYFCASKLRQGAPKNEQYFGPGTRLLVL.

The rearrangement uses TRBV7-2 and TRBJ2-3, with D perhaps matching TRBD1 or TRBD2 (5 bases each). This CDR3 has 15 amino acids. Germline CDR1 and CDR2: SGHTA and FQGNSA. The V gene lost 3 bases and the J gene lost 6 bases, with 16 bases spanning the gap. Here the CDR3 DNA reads TGTGCCAGCAGCTTCCTTACGAGGGGAATGGATACGCAGTATTTT. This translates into CASSFLTRGMDTQYF.

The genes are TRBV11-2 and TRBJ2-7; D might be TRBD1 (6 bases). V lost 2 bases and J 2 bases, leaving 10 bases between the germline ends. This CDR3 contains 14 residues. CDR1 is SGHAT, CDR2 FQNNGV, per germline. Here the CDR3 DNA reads TGTGCCAGCAGCTTATACAGGGAGACCTACGAGCAGTACTTC. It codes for CASSLYRETYEQYF.

The CDR3 DNA reads as TGTGCCAGCAGATCCGGACTAGCGGGAGGGTCGGGAGAGACCCAGTACTTC. Encoded protein: CASRSGLAGGSGETQYF. The gene calls are TRBV7-2 and TRBJ2-5; 15 positions agree with TRBD2. With 6 bases clipped from V and 4 bases from J, the junction kept 9 bases outside the gene matches. The CDR3 consists of 17 residues. CDR1 is SGHTA and CDR2 is FQGNSA in the germline V gene.

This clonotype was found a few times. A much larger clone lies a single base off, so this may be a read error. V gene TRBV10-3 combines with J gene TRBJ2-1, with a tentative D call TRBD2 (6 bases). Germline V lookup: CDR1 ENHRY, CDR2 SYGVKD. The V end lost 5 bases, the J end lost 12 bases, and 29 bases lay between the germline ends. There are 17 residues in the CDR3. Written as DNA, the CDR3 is TGTGCCATCAGTCGGGCCCTCACTCCGGGAGATAAATCCGGGCAGTTCTTC. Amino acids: CAISRALTPGDKSGQFF.

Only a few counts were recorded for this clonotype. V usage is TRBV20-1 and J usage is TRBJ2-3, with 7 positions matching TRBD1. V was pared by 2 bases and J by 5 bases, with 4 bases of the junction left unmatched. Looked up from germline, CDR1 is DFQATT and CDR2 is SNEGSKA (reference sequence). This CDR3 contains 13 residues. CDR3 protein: CSARRQGKDTQYF. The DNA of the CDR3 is TGCAGTGCTAGAAGACAGGGCAAAGATACGCAGTATTTT.

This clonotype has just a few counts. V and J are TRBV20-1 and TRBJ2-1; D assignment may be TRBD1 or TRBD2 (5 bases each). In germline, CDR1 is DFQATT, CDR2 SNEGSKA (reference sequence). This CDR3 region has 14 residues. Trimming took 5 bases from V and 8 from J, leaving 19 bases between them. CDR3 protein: CSAPPGPGFHEQFF. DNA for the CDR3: TGCAGTGCTCCTCCGGGACCAGGCTTCCATGAGCAGTTCTTC.

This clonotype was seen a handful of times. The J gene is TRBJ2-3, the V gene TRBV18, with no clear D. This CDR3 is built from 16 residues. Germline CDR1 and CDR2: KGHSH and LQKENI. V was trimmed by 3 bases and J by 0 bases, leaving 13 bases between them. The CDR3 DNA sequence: TGTGCCAGCTCACCGCCTCTCGGGCGGAGCACAGATACGCAGTATTTT. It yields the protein CASSPPLGRSTDTQYF.